This T cell receptor (beta chain) was captured by sequencing in a study of graft-versus-host responses after intestinal transplantation. Across the study: Transplant types were multivisceral, liver-intestinal, or isolated intestinal. Recipients uniformly received anti-thymocyte globulin induction, followed by tacrolimus and steroids for approximately 3 years. General study findings and limits: The presence of high graft-versus-host to host-versus-graft clonal ratios in allografts characterized patients with graft-donor T cell macrochimerism.

Trimming pared 10 bases from V and 2 bases from J, leaving 20 bases between. The CDR3 is 15 amino acids. CDR1 is SNHLY and CDR2 is FYNNEI in the germline V gene. Responders that carried the CFSE label, approximately 200,000 of them, were plated with approximately 200,000 irradiated, violet-dye-labeled stimulator cells. Proliferating responders of the CD3+CD4+ and CD3+CD8+ phenotypes with low CFSE were sorted after the reaction. This table comes from immunoSEQ multiplex PCR, and its TCRdb copy is limited to in-frame clones, with some not included. The data contain 15,000 to 20,000 clones, about two fifths of them seen just once; the ten biggest clones take up about 3.7%.

The TCR sequence derives from a human patient who received an intestinal transplant. The chain is built from TRBV2 and TRBJ1-2; D not resolved. Sequencing used alloreactive CD8+ T cells from a mixed lymphocyte reaction culture, obtained before intestinal transplant. This sample's subset: CFSE-low proliferating T cells sorted from roughly six-day pre-transplant mixed lymphocyte reaction (GvH or HvG direction). CDR3 sequence: CATQIYGEKNYGYTF. The DNA of the CDR3 is TGTGCCACCCAAATTTATGGAGAGAAAAACTATGGCTACACCTTC.